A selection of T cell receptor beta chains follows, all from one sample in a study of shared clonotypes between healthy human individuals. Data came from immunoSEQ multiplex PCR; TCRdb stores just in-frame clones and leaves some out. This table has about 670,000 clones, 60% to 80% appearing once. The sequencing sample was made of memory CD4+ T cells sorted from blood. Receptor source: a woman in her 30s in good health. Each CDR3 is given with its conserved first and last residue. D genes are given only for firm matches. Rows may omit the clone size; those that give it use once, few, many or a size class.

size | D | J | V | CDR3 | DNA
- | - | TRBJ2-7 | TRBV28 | CASSKTGSYEQYF | TGTGCCAGCAGTAAGACGGGGTCCTACGAGCAGTACTTC
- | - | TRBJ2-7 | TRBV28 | CASSLFDYEQYF | TGTGCCAGCAGTTTATTCGACTACGAGCAGTACTTC
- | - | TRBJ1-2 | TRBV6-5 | CASSYSNGNYGYTF | TGTGCCAGCAGTTACTCGAACGGGAACTATGGCTACACCTTC
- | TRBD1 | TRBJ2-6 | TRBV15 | CATTPDRLSGANVLTF | TGTGCCACCACCCCGGACAGGCTCTCTGGGGCCAACGTCCTGACTTTC
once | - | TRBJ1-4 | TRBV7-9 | CASSLGGPEKLFF | TGTGCCAGCAGCTTAGGGGGCCCGGAAAAACTGTTTTTT
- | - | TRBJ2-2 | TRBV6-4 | CASSAGQDTGELFF | TGTGCCAGCAGTGCCGGACAAGACACCGGGGAGCTGTTTTTT
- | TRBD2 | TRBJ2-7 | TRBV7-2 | CASSVAGELAYEQYF | TGTGCCAGCAGCGTAGCGGGAGAACTCGCCTACGAGCAGTACTTC
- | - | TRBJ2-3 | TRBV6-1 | CASSEQRFGSNTQYF | TGTGCCAGCAGTGAACAGCGTTTTGGTTCGAATACGCAGTATTTT
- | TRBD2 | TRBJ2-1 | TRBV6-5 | CASRAIAGGPNEQFF | TGTGCCAGCAGGGCCATAGCGGGAGGTCCAAATGAGCAGTTCTTC
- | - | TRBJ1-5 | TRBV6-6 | CATGGRVGQPQHF | TGTGCCACCGGGGGGAGGGTAGGTCAGCCCCAGCATTTT
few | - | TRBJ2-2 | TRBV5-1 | CASRHYQTGTGELFF | TGCGCCAGCAGACACTATCAAACAGGGACCGGGGAGCTGTTTTTT
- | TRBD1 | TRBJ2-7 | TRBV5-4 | CASSLGDRDEQYF | TGTGCCAGCAGCTTGGGGGACAGGGATGAGCAGTACTTC
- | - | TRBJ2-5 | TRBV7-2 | CASSPSGRDLIQETQYF | TGTGCCAGCTCCCCATCGGGGCGGGACCTTATCCAAGAGACCCAGTACTTC
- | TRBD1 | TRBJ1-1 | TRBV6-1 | CASSEGRGLGTEAFF | TGTGCCAGCAGTGAAGGCAGGGGGCTTGGCACTGAAGCTTTCTTT
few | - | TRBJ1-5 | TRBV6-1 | CASNRHSNQPQHF | TGTGCCAGCAATCGACACAGCAATCAGCCCCAGCATTTT
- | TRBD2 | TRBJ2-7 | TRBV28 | CASSLGVSGAVYEQYF | TGTGCCAGCAGTTTGGGCGTTAGCGGGGCCGTCTACGAGCAGTACTTC
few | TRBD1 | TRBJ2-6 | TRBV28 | CASKAWGQGGFSPANVLTF | TGTGCCAGCAAGGCGTGGGGACAGGGGGGTTTTTCACCGGCCAACGTCCTGACTTTC
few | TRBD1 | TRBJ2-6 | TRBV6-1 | CASRAGGSGANVLTF | TGTGCCAGCAGGGCAGGGGGCTCTGGGGCCAACGTCCTGACTTTC
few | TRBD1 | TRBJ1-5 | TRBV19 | CASSFGTAGNQPQHF | TGTGCCAGTAGTTTTGGGACAGCAGGCAATCAGCCCCAGCATTTT
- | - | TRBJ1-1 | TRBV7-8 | CASSSNYPRAFF | TGTGCCAGCAGCTCAAACTACCCTCGCGCTTTCTTT
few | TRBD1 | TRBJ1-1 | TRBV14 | CASSPQTGGRTEAFF | TGTGCCAGCAGCCCCCAGACAGGGGGTAGAACTGAAGCTTTCTTT
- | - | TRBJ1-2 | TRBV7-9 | CASSLGRHLAFYGYTF | TGTGCCAGCAGCTTAGGACGGCATCTGGCCTTCTATGGCTACACCTTC
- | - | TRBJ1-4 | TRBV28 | CASSLPEGSSEKLFF | TGTGCCAGCAGTTTACCCGAGGGCAGTTCCGAAAAACTGTTTTTT